Sequencing of this T cell receptor beta chain was carried out in a study of long-term antiretroviral therapy in people with HIV. V shed 0 bases and J shed 4 bases, with 12 bases lying between them. This CDR3 spans 15 amino acids. Germline assignment: CDR1 SEHNR and CDR2 FQNEAQ (reference sequence). Study observations and caveats: Pre-ART-expanded clones dominated the repertoire at all time points.

Remarks on this clone: What it binds is unknown.

Sampling of each donor yielded at least one pre-ART PBMC sample and at least two post-ART PBMC samples. Run at survey level, the immunoSEQ assay was version v3.0. A per-sample goal of roughly 35,000-55,000 T-cell genomes was targeted by sequencing. The data were produced by immunoSEQ multiplex PCR, yet TCRdb's version contains in-frame clones alone and is incomplete. The profile shows some 15,000 clones, 78% of them singletons. The source was unsorted PBMCs, collected approximately 3.2 years after starting antiretroviral therapy. The chain couples TRBV7-9 to TRBJ1-2; D is perhaps TRBD1 (6 bases). This TCR came from a woman between 35 and 50 years old with HIV. The CDR3 nucleotides read TGTGCCAGCAGCTTAGCTAACAGGGCTGGCTATGGCTACACCTTC. Protein sequence: CASSLANRAGYGYTF. Based on the CDR3 plus reference TRBV7-9 and TRBJ1-2, the full variable domain is DTGVSQNPRHKITKRGQNVTFRCDPISEHNRLYWYRQTLGQGPEFLTYFQNEAQLEKSRLLSDRFSAERPKGSFSTLEIQRTEQGDSAMYLCASSLANRAGYGYTFGSGTRLTVV.